This entry lists 24 T cell receptor beta chains sequenced from one sample in a study of T-cell reconstitution after alpha-beta-depleted transplantation in children. Preparation of the TCRbeta library involved a method that used unique molecular identifiers. In TCRdb, the PCR reads were re-called with MiXCR into one record per CDR3 protein. The table records approximately 800,000 distinct CDR3 sequences, around 15% of them present only once. Source: PBMCs, mostly from graft donor cells, taken 360 days after TCRalphabeta/CD19-depleted stem cell transplant. These receptors all come from a male patient aged 10 to 17 who had a stem cell transplant for acute lymphoblastic leukemia, so the T cells may come from the graft donor.

This clonotype has only a few counts. This chain connects TRBV5-1 to TRBJ2-1, with D possibly being TRBD2 (5 bases). This CDR3 spans 15 amino acids. V dropped 1 base and J dropped 5 bases, with 13 bases sitting between them. Germline V gene sequence: CDR1 SGHRS, CDR2 YFSETQ. CDR3 region: CASSLRPAGNNEQFF. The CDR3, as DNA: TGCGCCAGCAGCTTGAGGCCCGCGGGCAACAATGAGCAGTTCTTC.

This clonotype was seen a few times. This chain connects TRBV7-6 to TRBJ2-2, with D perhaps matching TRBD2 (5 bases). V gave up 1 base and J gave up 6 bases, with 12 bases separating them. The CDR3 totals 15 residues. Germline V lookup: CDR1 SGHVS, CDR2 FNYEAQ. The CDR3 sequence: CASSLGTAGAGELFF. The CDR3 DNA is TGTGCCAGCAGCTTAGGCACCGCCGGGGCCGGGGAGCTGTTTTTT.

This sequence joins TRBV4-1 and TRBJ2-7; 13 bases are shared with TRBD2. The germline gives CDR1 MGHRA, CDR2 YSYEKL. The CDR3 totals 17 residues. V was pared by 4 bases and J by 6 bases, with 12 bases of the junction left unmatched. CDR3 protein: CASSREMTSGGSFEQYF. In DNA form, the CDR3 reads TGCGCCAGCAGCCGCGAGATGACTAGCGGGGGGTCATTCGAGCAGTACTTC.

This clonotype was counted ten times or more. V gene TRBV27 combines with J gene TRBJ1-1; a possible D gene is TRBD1 (6 bases). The CDR3 sequence is 13 residues long. Germline assignment: CDR1 MNHEY and CDR2 SMNVEV (reference sequence). Trimming removed 6 bases from V and 4 bases from J, with 12 bases in between. CDR3 coding DNA: TGTGCCAGCAGGGGTACAGGGACCACTGAAGCTTTCTTT. This encodes CASRGTGTTEAFF.

This chain uses TRBV5-4 with TRBJ2-1; the match to TRBD2 covers 10 bases. The germline V gene encodes CDR1 SGHNT and CDR2 YYREEE (reference sequence). There are 15 residues in the CDR3. J lost 7 bases, V lost 5 bases, and 9 bases had no gene match. The CDR3 is CASRSGLAEGNEQFF. In DNA form, the CDR3 reads TGTGCCAGCAGATCAGGACTAGCGGAGGGAAATGAGCAGTTCTTC.

This clonotype was counted ten times or more. The chain is built from TRBV25-1 and TRBJ2-3, with D perhaps being TRBD1 or TRBD2 (5 bases each). V lost 4 bases and J lost 0, with 17 bases in between. The germline V gene has CDR1 MGHDK and CDR2 SYGVNS. This CDR3 spans 17 amino acids. The CDR3 region is CASSGLRGRISTDTQYF. The CDR3 bases are TGTGCCAGCAGTGGACTAAGGGGACGGATCAGCACAGATACGCAGTATTTT.

This clonotype has at least ten counts. This chain connects TRBV9 to TRBJ2-5; tentative D call: TRBD2 (5 bases). Between the trimmed V and J ends, which lost 0 bases and 9 bases, there was a span of 15 bases. This CDR3 has 14 residues. Germline V gives CDR1 SGDLS, CDR2 YYNGEE. The CDR3 loop is CASSVEPGERAQYF. CDR3 nucleotide sequence: TGTGCCAGCAGCGTAGAACCGGGTGAGAGGGCCCAGTACTTC.

This clonotype was seen more than once but under ten times. This rearrangement joins TRBV11-1 to TRBJ1-5; D is possibly TRBD1 (5 bases). CDR3 length: 14 residues. V lost 5 bases and J 4 bases, leaving 12 bases between the germline ends. Germline assignment: CDR1 SGHAT and CDR2 FQDESV (reference sequence). The CDR3 region is CASSRQSTNQPQHF. The CDR3, as DNA: TGTGCCAGCAGCCGACAGTCTACTAATCAGCCCCAGCATTTT. Using reference TRBV11-1 and TRBJ1-5 for the parts outside the CDR3, the full variable domain is EAEVAQSPRYKITEKSQAVAFWCDPISGHATLYWYRQILGQGPELLVQFQDESVVDDSQLPKDRFSAERLKGVDSTLKIQPAELGDSAMYLCASSRQSTNQPQHFGDGTRLSIL.

The V gene is TRBV5-1, the J gene TRBJ2-7; D is possibly TRBD1 or TRBD2 (6 bases each). The CDR3 has 15 residues. CDR1 is SGHRS and CDR2 is YFSETQ in the germline V gene. The V gene lost 1 base and the J gene lost 2 bases, with 13 bases spanning the gap. The CDR3 protein is CASSLFRGTTYEQYF. In nucleotides, the CDR3 is TGCGCCAGCAGCTTGTTTCGCGGGACAACCTACGAGCAGTACTTC.

J is TRBJ1-5 and V is TRBV24-1; D is unclear. The germline V gene encodes CDR1 KGHDR and CDR2 SFDVKD. V was trimmed by 1 base and J by 12 bases, leaving 9 bases between them. This CDR3 is built from 12 residues. CDR3 sequence reads: CATSDLRGLQHF. The CDR3 DNA reads TGTGCCACCAGTGATTTACGTGGTCTCCAGCATTTT.

This sequence joins TRBV5-1 and TRBJ1-2, with 7 bases aligning to TRBD1. The junction had 6 bases not matched to a gene; V was cut back by 1 base and J by 0 bases. The CDR3 runs to 16 residues. Germline lookup yields CDR1 SGHRS and CDR2 YFSETQ. CDR3 region: CASSLRTGGANYGYTF. CDR3 DNA: TGCGCCAGCAGCTTGCGGACAGGAGGGGCTAACTATGGCTACACCTTC.

V is TRBV24-1 and J is TRBJ2-3; 8 bases line up with TRBD1. The length of the CDR3 is 15 residues. J lost 3 bases, V lost 4 bases, and 5 bases had no gene match. Germline CDR1 reads KGHDR; CDR2 reads SFDVKD. CDR3 residues: CATSDRTGGTDTQYF. CDR3 coding DNA: TGTGCCACCAGTGACCGAACAGGGGGAACAGATACGCAGTATTTT.

This clonotype has more than one count but fewer than ten. The chain couples TRBV7-3 to TRBJ2-1; 7 bases map to TRBD2. V was pared by 1 base and J by 0 bases, with 3 bases of the junction left unmatched. Per germline, CDR1 SGHTA and CDR2 FQGTGA. The CDR3 length is 16 residues. The CDR3: CASSLRGTTSYNEQFF. CDR3 nucleotides: TGTGCCAGCAGCTTAAGAGGGACTACCTCCTACAATGAGCAGTTCTTC.

V and J are TRBV3-1 and TRBJ1-1; no clear D. Per germline, CDR1 LGHDT and CDR2 YNNKEL (reference sequence). The length of the CDR3 is 13 residues. V lost 7 bases to trimming and J lost 3 bases, with 12 bases between them. The CDR3 reads CASTLRVHTEAFF. The CDR3 nucleotides read TGTGCCAGCACCTTAAGGGTGCACACTGAAGCTTTCTTT.

The rearrangement uses TRBV9 and TRBJ1-2; D is unresolved. Trimming took off 5 bases at V and 0 bases at J, with 8 bases between the two ends. The CDR3 is 13 amino acids. Germline CDR1 and CDR2: SGDLS and YYNGEE. The CDR3 DNA reads TGTGCCAGCAGGCCGAGGTCTAACTATGGCTACACCTTC. Its translation: CASRPRSNYGYTF.

This sequence joins TRBV10-3 and TRBJ2-2; D is uncertain. The germline gives CDR1 ENHRY, CDR2 SYGVKD. CDR3 size: 13 residues. V gave up 7 bases and J gave up 2 bases, with 8 bases separating them. The CDR3 region has the DNA TGTGCCATCATCGACTTAAACACCGGGGAGCTGTTTTTT. Translating gives CAIIDLNTGELFF.

The V and J genes are TRBV29-1 and TRBJ2-1; 8 nucleotides align to TRBD1. Germline loops: CDR1 SQVTM, CDR2 ANQGSEA. This CDR3 is 15 amino acids long. V dropped 7 bases and J dropped 4; count of bases not matched to a gene: 12. The CDR3 loop reads CSAHGQGEGYNEQFF. The CDR3 region has the DNA TGCAGCGCCCACGGACAGGGCGAGGGTTACAATGAGCAGTTCTTC.

This clonotype was seen at least ten times. The chain couples TRBV20-1 to TRBJ2-2; a weak D match, TRBD2 (6 bases). Germline-derived CDR1 and CDR2 are DFQATT and SNEGSKA (reference sequence). The CDR3 runs to 13 residues. Trimming removed 3 bases from V and 6 bases from J, with 11 bases in between. The CDR3 loop reads CSARPGSAGELFF. The CDR3 DNA reads TGCAGTGCTAGGCCCGGGAGTGCCGGGGAGCTGTTTTTT.

V gene TRBV7-6 combines with J gene TRBJ1-2; 8 bases are a match to TRBD1. CDR3 length equals 17 residues. V was pared by 5 bases and J by 4 bases, with 15 bases of the junction left unmatched. Germline values: CDR1 SGHVS, CDR2 FNYEAQ. The CDR3, as DNA: TGTGCCAGCAGCGATAGGGGCAGGGGGCGAGGGACCTATGGCTACACCTTC. Protein product: CASSDRGRGRGTYGYTF. The complete variable domain, with remaining parts taken from reference TRBV7-6 and TRBJ1-2, reads GAGVSQSPRYKVTKRGQDVALRCDPISGHVSLYWYRQALGQGPEFLTYFNYEAQQDKSGLPNDRFSAERPEGSISTLTIQRTEQRDSAMYRCASSDRGRGRGTYGYTFGSGTRLTVV.

Only a few counts were recorded for this clonotype. The chain is built from TRBV5-1 and TRBJ1-2; D is undetermined. The germline V gene encodes CDR1 SGHRS and CDR2 YFSETQ. V was clipped by 0 bases and J by 2 bases, with 11 bases between them. The CDR3 is made up of 15 amino acids. CDR3 DNA: TGCGCCAGCAGCTTGGAAGGGCGTCAAAACTATGGCTACACCTTC. Encoded protein: CASSLEGRQNYGYTF.

This clonotype was detected many times. The chain is built from TRBV3-1 and TRBJ2-1; perhaps TRBD2 as D (6 bases). Germline assignment: CDR1 LGHDT and CDR2 YNNKEL (reference sequence). Trimming removed 1 base at V and 3 bases at J, with 10 bases between. CDR3 length: 15 amino acids. The CDR3 sequence is CASSQGGSGYNEQFF. The CDR3 nucleotides read TGTGCCAGCAGCCAAGGGGGTAGCGGCTACAATGAGCAGTTCTTC.

This clonotype was counted between two and nine times. The chain uses TRBV9 and TRBJ2-5; D is perhaps TRBD2 (6 bases). Germline V gene lookup returns CDR1 SGDLS and CDR2 YYNGEE. CDR3 size: 14 residues. V gave up 3 bases and J gave up 6 bases, with 15 bases separating them. The CDR3 DNA reads as TGTGCCAGCAGCGAGGATTCGGGCGGGAAGACCCAGTACTTC. This sequence encodes CASSEDSGGKTQYF.

This clonotype was seen only a few times. This chain joins TRBV20-1 and TRBJ2-1; 11 bases are shared with TRBD2. The CDR3 is made up of 14 amino acids. Germline V gene lookup returns CDR1 DFQATT and CDR2 SNEGSKA (reference sequence). The trim removed 3 bases at V and 7 bases at J, leaving 5 bases unmatched. The CDR3 is CSASASGRNNEQFF. CDR3 bases: TGCAGTGCTAGCGCTAGCGGGAGGAATAATGAGCAGTTCTTC.

The V gene is TRBV20-1, the J gene TRBJ1-6; D is ambiguous. The CDR3 totals 16 residues. The germline V gene has CDR1 DFQATT and CDR2 SNEGSKA (reference sequence). With 0 bases removed from V and 14 bases from J, the gap between germline ends came to 23 bases. The DNA of the CDR3 is TGCAGTGCTAGAGAGGTGTCCCAGTCGGATTTCGGGGCCCTCCACTTT. Encoded protein: CSAREVSQSDFGALHF.